This T cell receptor beta chain is drawn from a study of naive and memory T cell subsets. Study observations and caveats: This RNA-based method may be sensitive to activation-related transcript changes.

TCR cDNA received a 3' ligated oligonucleotide that carried a UMI. Reverse transcription used DNase-treated unsorted total RNA, aiming for about 1 to 1000 ng. Germline loops: CDR1 SGHNT, CDR2 YENEEA. This CDR3 region has 18 residues. V was pared by 5 bases and J by 3 bases, with 22 bases between. Four PCR rounds used nested alpha and beta constant region primers plus the SP2 primer. Reverse transcription of blood and skin TCR RNA was primed at alpha and beta constant regions. A single record per CDR3 protein comes from TCRdb applying MiXCR to the 5' RACE reads. The table has tens of thousands of distinct CDR3 sequences, around 7.3% seen once. This clonotype was found a few times. Its antigen remains unidentified.

The rearrangement joins TRBV11-3 to TRBJ2-2; perhaps TRBD1 as D (6 bases). The TCR comes from a male donor in good health. The DNA of the CDR3 is TGTGCCAGCAGCCAGGGGCAGGTACCTCAATTAGACACCGGGGAGCTGTTTTTT. Protein sequence: CASSQGQVPQLDTGELFF. The variable domain in full, completed from reference TRBV11-3 and TRBJ2-2, reads EAGVVQSPRYKIIEKKQPVAFWCNPISGHNTLYWYLQNLGQGPELLIRYENEEAVDDSQLPKDRFSAERLKGVDSTLKIQPAELGDSAVYLCASSQGQVPQLDTGELFFGEGSRLTVL.